The clone carrying this T cell receptor beta chain appeared many times. A junction boundary mismatches the germline segment, possibly from a read error. Germline CDR1 SGHRS, CDR2 YFSETQ. The CDR3 sequence is 13 residues long. The data were obtained in a study of identical twins. TCRdb redid the calling of the 5' RACE reads with MiXCR, one entry per CDR3 protein. The table shows 600,000 to 800,000 distinct CDR3 sequences, with about 20% occurring only once. This same sample was also part of a study on T cells expressing NK-cell markers.

This TCR was sampled from a woman younger than 35 in good health. The rearrangement uses TRBV5-1 and TRBJ2-1; D may be TRBD1 (5 bases). The sequenced material came from PBMCs. Written as DNA, the CDR3 is TGTGCCAGCAGTCAAGACAGCTACAATGAGCAGTTCTTC. Encoded protein: CASSQDSYNEQFF.